Included here is one TCR beta chain sequence, with context. Deletions cut 3 bases from V and 10 bases from J, with 15 bases between. Germline lookup yields CDR1 MNHNS and CDR2 SASEGT. The CDR3 is 13 amino acids. TCRdb's copy holds only in-frame clones and misses some; the assay was immunoSEQ multiplex PCR. The repertoire consists of 150,000 to 200,000 clones, with roughly nine tenths occurring once and the leading ten covering 1% to 1.5%. The data derive from a study of T cell responses to AZD1222 COVID-19 vaccine. Source: peripheral blood, taken 28 days after the second AZD1222 dose. The clonotype originates from an adult who received the AZD1222 COVID-19 vaccine. The chain recombines TRBV6-1 with TRBJ1-1; D is uncertain. The chain's CDR3 is CASSDTNLSPAFF. CDR3 nucleotides: TGTGCCAGCAGTGATACGAACTTGTCACCAGCTTTCTTT.